These T cell receptor beta chains were read from a single sample in a study of T cells in Graves' hyperthyroidism and ophthalmopathy. Each CDR3 protein gets one entry after TCRdb re-called the multiplex PCR reads with MiXCR. This sample has hundreds of thousands of distinct CDR3 sequences, with around 15% found just once. The sample consisted of blood. The receptors stem from a woman aged 30 to 39 with Graves' hyperthyroidism. The CDR3 runs from the conserved cysteine through the conserved F or W. The D gene is left open where the match is weak. Size tells how often a clone was seen (once, few, many) or the class of an expanded clone, and some rows leave it out.

v_call	d_call	j_call	clone_size	cdr3_nt	cdr3_aa
TRBV7-6	TRBD2	TRBJ2-1	few	TGTGCCAACAGCTTAGCGGGACCGATCTACAATGAGCAGTTCTTC	CANSLAGPIYNEQFF
TRBV28	TRBD2	TRBJ2-3	many	TGTGCCAGCAGTACTGGGGGGGCAGATACGCAGTATTTT	CASSTGGADTQYF
TRBV5-1	TRBD1	TRBJ1-2	NA	TGCGCCAGCAGGCAGGGGGAAGATGGCTACACCTTC	CASRQGEDGYTF
TRBV28	TRBD1	TRBJ1-6	few	TGTGCCAGCAGTTTAGAGGGGGCAGTAAATTCACCCCTCCACTTT	CASSLEGAVNSPLHF
TRBV20-1	NA	TRBJ1-1	few	TGCAGTGCTATCCCCCTCCGGGGCCCGATTTTGAACACTGAAGCTTTCTTT	CSAIPLRGPILNTEAFF
TRBV24-1	TRBD2	TRBJ2-2	few	TGTGCCACCAGTGATTTACCCGGGACTAGGGGTGACGGGGAGCTGTTTTTT	CATSDLPGTRGDGELFF
TRBV5-1	NA	TRBJ2-3	NA	TGCGCCAGCAGCTTGGTACCCGGTTCCTTCACAGATACGCAGTATTTT	CASSLVPGSFTDTQYF
TRBV10-3	NA	TRBJ2-7	NA	TGTGCCATCAGCCGACTAGGCACCTACGAGCAGTACTTC	CAISRLGTYEQYF
TRBV19	TRBD1	TRBJ1-5	few	TGTGCCAGTACCCGGACAGGGGCGGTTCAGCCCCAGCATTTT	CASTRTGAVQPQHF
TRBV29-1	NA	TRBJ2-1	few	TGCAGCGTTCCTCTGCCGGGGGAGCAGTTCTTC	CSVPLPGEQFF
TRBV5-1	NA	TRBJ1-4	NA	TGCGCCAGCAGCTTGAGGGGATTGAATGAAAAACTGTTTTTT	CASSLRGLNEKLFF
TRBV5-4	NA	TRBJ1-1	few	TGTGCCAGCAGCGTCCCCGGGACACCGGCTGAAGCTTTCTTT	CASSVPGTPAEAFF
TRBV5-1	NA	TRBJ2-2	NA	TGCGCCAGCAGCGCGATGGGCACCGGGGAGCTGTTTTTT	CASSAMGTGELFF
TRBV27	NA	TRBJ2-1	NA	TGTGCCAGCAGATGGTCGAGCTCCTACAATGAGCAGTTCTTC	CASRWSSSYNEQFF
TRBV20-1	TRBD1	TRBJ1-2	NA	TGCAGTGCTGGGTTAGACGACAGGGGCGGAGATGGCTACACCTTC	CSAGLDDRGGDGYTF
TRBV29-1	TRBD1	TRBJ2-5	many	TGCAGCGTTGGACAGGGTAGCAAAGAGACCCAGTACTTC	CSVGQGSKETQYF
TRBV11-2	NA	TRBJ2-5	many	TGTGCCAGCAGCTCCCAAGAGACCCAGTACTTC	CASSSQETQYF
TRBV28	TRBD1	TRBJ1-5	many	TGTGCCAGCAGCCCACAGGGGAGAGTTAGTCAGCCCCAGCATTTT	CASSPQGRVSQPQHF
TRBV11-2	TRBD1	TRBJ1-1	many	TGTGCCAGCAGCCAAACAGGGGCGCCTGAAGCTTTCTTT	CASSQTGAPEAFF
TRBV28	NA	TRBJ1-1	NA	TGTGCCAGCAGTTTTTGGAAGGGGGGGGTGAACACTGAAGCTTTCTTT	CASSFWKGGVNTEAFF
TRBV19	NA	TRBJ1-6	NA	TGTGCCAGTAGTATCTACAATTCACCCCTCCACTTT	CASSIYNSPLHF
TRBV28	TRBD1	TRBJ2-7	many	TGTGCCAGCAGTCCTGACAGGGGGCTATGGGAGCAGTACTTC	CASSPDRGLWEQYF
TRBV12-3/TRBV12-4	NA	TRBJ2-1	many	TGTGCCAGCAGGGCGGGGAGGGGGCTAAATGAGCAGTTCTTC	CASRAGRGLNEQFF
TRBV6-2/TRBV6-3	TRBD2	TRBJ2-4	NA	TGTGCCAGTCGGGGGGTGGCCAAAAACATTCAGTACTTC	CASRGVAKNIQYF
TRBV6-1	TRBD2	TRBJ2-6	few	TGTGCCAGCAGACCTGGACTAGCGGCTGGGGCCAACGTCCTGACTTTC	CASRPGLAAGANVLTF
TRBV5-1	NA	TRBJ1-4	NA	TGCGCCAGCAGCTCGGGGGGTGCGGCTAATGAAAAACTGTTTTTT	CASSSGGAANEKLFF
TRBV20-1	NA	TRBJ1-1	many	TGCAGTGCTCACGGGACTGGGGACACTGAAGCTTTCTTT	CSAHGTGDTEAFF
TRBV29-1	NA	TRBJ2-5	many	TGCAGCGTGTGGACCGAGTTACGGTGGGAGACCCAGTACTTC	CSVWTELRWETQYF
TRBV28	NA	TRBJ2-1	many	TGTGCCAGCAGTTTCCGGCCTAGGAATGAGCAGTTCTTC	CASSFRPRNEQFF
TRBV5-1	TRBD1	TRBJ1-1	many	TGCGCCAGCAGCTCGGGACAGGGGCCCTTTGAAGCTTTCTTT	CASSSGQGPFEAFF
TRBV20-1	NA	TRBJ2-5	NA	TGCAGTGCTAGAGATAGGCGGGGTGATCCCATGGAGACCCAGTACTTC	CSARDRRGDPMETQYF
TRBV7-2	TRBD1	TRBJ2-7	NA	TGTGCCAGCAGCCCGCAGGGGGATCCCTACGAGCAGTACTTC	CASSPQGDPYEQYF
TRBV13	NA	TRBJ2-3	many	TGTGCCAGCAGCTCCCGGACAGCAGCCACAGATACGCAGTATTTT	CASSSRTAATDTQYF
TRBV27	NA	TRBJ2-7	NA	TGTGCCAGCCGTGGTCTGGGGGACGAGCAGTACTTC	CASRGLGDEQYF
TRBV30	NA	TRBJ1-4	many	TGTGCCTGGAGTGTAGGATGGGGAAATGAAAAACTGTTTTTT	CAWSVGWGNEKLFF
TRBV3-1	TRBD2	TRBJ2-3	NA	TGTGCCAGCAGCCAATACCTAGCGGGGCGCACAGATACGCAGTATTTT	CASSQYLAGRTDTQYF
TRBV5-8	TRBD1	TRBJ2-3	many	TGTGCCAGCAGCCCGCAAGGACAGGGGACAGATACGCAGTATTTT	CASSPQGQGTDTQYF
TRBV20-1	TRBD2	TRBJ2-5	few	TGCAGTGCTCCTCAGACTAGCGGGGCCCCGGCCCAGTACTTC	CSAPQTSGAPAQYF
TRBV20-1	NA	TRBJ2-1	many	TGCAGTGCCCCAAGCGAGGCTAGGGCCTACAATGAGCAGTTCTTC	CSAPSEARAYNEQFF
TRBV2	TRBD2	TRBJ2-5	many	TGTGCCAGCAGTGATGGAGGGAGGGCCGGAGAGACCCAGTACTTC	CASSDGGRAGETQYF
TRBV18	TRBD2	TRBJ2-1	many	TGTGCCAGCTCACCAAGGACTAGCGGGATAGAGCAGTTCTTC	CASSPRTSGIEQFF
TRBV6-1	TRBD1	TRBJ1-1	few	TGTGCCAGCAGTTACTCCCCGGACAGGGCGAACACTGAAGCTTTCTTT	CASSYSPDRANTEAFF
TRBV2	NA	TRBJ2-1	many	TGTGCCAGCAGTGGGCCTAAGCGCAGCTCCTACAATGAGCAGTTCTTC	CASSGPKRSSYNEQFF
TRBV11-2	NA	TRBJ1-1	few	TGTGCCAGCAGAAAGTCGATTGAGGCTTTCTTT	CASRKSIEAFF
TRBV6-1	TRBD1	TRBJ1-6	many	TGTGCCAGCAGTGAACAGGGGGCGAGCTCCTATAATTCACCCCTCCACTTT	CASSEQGASSYNSPLHF
TRBV24-1	NA	TRBJ1-5	NA	TGTGCCACCAGTGGGGCGGACAGTCCGACAAATCAGCCCCAGCATTTT	CATSGADSPTNQPQHF
TRBV11-2	NA	TRBJ2-3	many	TGTGCCAGCAGCTTCTCGGCAGATACGCAGTATTTT	CASSFSADTQYF
TRBV20-1	NA	TRBJ2-2	NA	TGCAGTGCTCCAGGGGAGGAAACCGGGGAGCTGTTTTTT	CSAPGEETGELFF
TRBV7-3	NA	TRBJ2-3	many	TGTGCCAGCAGTTTAGATGGCACAGATACGCAGTATTTT	CASSLDGTDTQYF
TRBV6-1	NA	TRBJ2-7	many	TGTGCCAGCAGTGAATTAGGCTACGAGCAGTACTTC	CASSELGYEQYF
TRBV5-1	NA	TRBJ2-7	many	TGCGCCAGCAGCTGGGACCCCGAGGAAGAGCAGTACTTC	CASSWDPEEEQYF
TRBV7-9	NA	TRBJ2-1	few	TGTGCCAGCAGCGGGGACTGGCGGACTGAGCAGTTCTTC	CASSGDWRTEQFF
TRBV12-3/TRBV12-4	TRBD1	TRBJ2-5	NA	TGTGCCAGCAGTTTAGCGGGACAGGGAGGGAAGACCCAGTACTTC	CASSLAGQGGKTQYF
TRBV27	NA	TRBJ1-6	NA	TGTGCCAGCAGTTTCTCCGCCGCAGAGATCTTTAGCTCCTATAATTCACCCCTCCACTTT	CASSFSAAEIFSSYNSPLHF
TRBV12-3/TRBV12-4	NA	TRBJ1-3	NA	TGTGCCACCCGACTCGGCTCTGGAAACACCATATATTTT	CATRLGSGNTIYF
TRBV4-1	TRBD1	TRBJ2-1	NA	TGCGCCAGCAGCTTGACCGGGACAGGGGGCCTAAATGAGCAGTTCTTC	CASSLTGTGGLNEQFF
TRBV5-1	TRBD2	TRBJ2-7	many	TGCGCCAGCAGCTGGGCTAGCGGGAGCTCCTACGAGCAGTACTTC	CASSWASGSSYEQYF
TRBV7-3	NA	TRBJ2-4	NA	TGTGCCAGCAGCTTATACAGGGCCAAAAACATTCAGTACTTC	CASSLYRAKNIQYF
TRBV24-1	NA	TRBJ2-1	NA	TGTGCCACCAGCCCTGGGGAGAATGAGCAGTTCTTC	CATSPGENEQFF
TRBV6-1	TRBD2	TRBJ2-4	NA	TGTGCCAGCAGCCTTCTAGCGGGAGGAGCCAAAAACATTCAGTACTTC	CASSLLAGGAKNIQYF